This entry lists 12 T cell receptor beta chains sequenced from one sample in a study of T cell repertoires in cytomegalovirus infection. Their specific antigens are unknown. From the reads, TCRdb called clonotypes with MiXCR, one entry per CDR3 protein. The data hold about 830,000 distinct CDR3 sequences, with 32% observed a single time. Here the sequenced sample was cultured CD8+ T cells from PBMCs, taken from culture after CMV antigen stimulation. The receptors shown here come from a human donor in good health (CMV status not recorded). Some clones in this sample may be carry-over from other donors' samples.

The chain joins TRBV27 to TRBJ2-1; D is ambiguous. Germline assignment: CDR1 MNHEY and CDR2 SMNVEV (reference sequence). CDR3 size: 14 residues. The V and J ends lost 3 bases and 4 bases respectively, with 10 bases between them. The CDR3 DNA sequence: TGTGCCAGCAGTTTCAACGCAGATTACAATGAGCAGTTCTTC. Its protein product is CASSFNADYNEQFF.

This clonotype was seen only a few times. V usage is TRBV27 and J usage is TRBJ2-1, with 8 bases fitting TRBD2. V was clipped by 4 bases and J by 8 bases; unmatched bases: 13. This CDR3 has 16 amino acids. Germline CDR1 reads MNHEY; CDR2 reads SMNVEV (reference sequence). The chain's CDR3 is CASSSPFGGGSDEQFF. CDR3 bases: TGTGCCAGCAGTTCCCCTTTTGGCGGGGGGTCCGATGAGCAGTTCTTC.

This clonotype was counted only a few times. The rearrangement uses TRBV7-9 and TRBJ2-7; D possibly uses TRBD1 or TRBD2 (5 bases each). Per the germline V gene, CDR1 is SEHNR and CDR2 is FQNEAQ (reference sequence). The V gene lost 5 bases and the J gene lost 2 bases, with 10 bases spanning the gap. The CDR3 is 13 amino acids. The CDR3 DNA reads TGTGCCAGCAGCAGGGACCCCCCCTACGAGCAGTACGTC. The encoded protein is CASSRDPPYEQYV.

This chain links TRBV7-6 with TRBJ1-3; unclear D gene. Trimming stripped 7 bases from V and 10 bases from J, with 23 bases between. This CDR3 is 15 amino acids long. Germline lookup yields CDR1 SGHVS and CDR2 FNYEAQ. The CDR3 here is CASTQFPLWLETIYF. In nucleotides, the CDR3 is TGTGCCAGCACCCAGTTCCCGCTATGGTTGGAAACCATATATTTT.

This clonotype was recorded a few times. The rearrangement uses TRBV12-3 or TRBV12-4 and TRBJ2-1; D might be TRBD1 (5 bases). The CDR3 has 16 amino acids. V was cut by 6 bases and J by 2 bases, with 17 bases left in between. CDR3 residues: CASSSSQGGAYNEQFF. The CDR3 DNA reads TGTGCCAGCAGCTCCTCTCAGGGTGGGGCCTACAATGAGCAGTTCTTC.

This clonotype came up a few times. The chain links TRBV20-1 to TRBJ2-5; 8 bases match TRBD1. The CDR3 spans 17 residues. The V and J ends lost 3 bases and 2 bases, in that order; junction bases with no gene match: 14. Germline CDR1 and CDR2: DFQATT and SNEGSKA (reference sequence). The CDR3 DNA sequence: TGCAGTGCTAGTGGCCACAGACAGGGGAGCGGACAAGAGACCCAGTACTTC. It yields the protein CSASGHRQGSGQETQYF.

As regards this clonotype: A much larger clonotype is one base distant, so this may be a read error. The chain has TRBV7-2 and TRBJ2-2; 8 bases agree with TRBD2. The CDR3 totals 15 residues. With V trimmed by 10 bases and J by 6 bases, 13 bases remained unmatched. Looked up from germline, CDR1 is SGHTA and CDR2 is FQGNSA. The CDR3 DNA sequence: TGTGCCAACAGGTCCGGGACTAGTCGCGCCGGGGAGCTGTTTTTT. It yields the protein CANRSGTSRAGELFF. The whole variable domain, remainder taken from reference TRBV7-2 and TRBJ2-2, is GAGVSQSPSNKVTEKGKDVELRCDPISGHTALYWYRQSLGQGLEFLIYFQGNSAPDKSGLPSDRFSAERTGGSVSTLTIQRTQQEDSAVYLCANRSGTSRAGELFFGEGSRLTVL.

The gene calls are TRBV18 and TRBJ2-7, with TRBD2 matching over 14 bases. V lost 5 bases, J lost 3 bases, and 3 bases stayed unmatched. The germline gives CDR1 KGHSH, CDR2 LQKENI. The CDR3 runs to 15 residues. CDR3 nucleotides: TGTGCCAGCTCAAAAGGGACTAGCGGGGGCTACGAGCAGTACTTC. Translation: CASSKGTSGGYEQYF.

The chain links TRBV5-1 to TRBJ1-2; D is perhaps TRBD1 (6 bases). CDR1 SGHRS and CDR2 YFSETQ come from the germline V gene. The CDR3 contains 17 residues. The V gene lost 0 bases and the J gene lost 0 bases, with 15 bases spanning the gap. The CDR3 nucleotides are TGCGCCAGCAGCTTGGGTCTCGGACAGATAGCTAACTATGGCTACACCTTC. This translates into CASSLGLGQIANYGYTF.

The chain recombines TRBV24-1 with TRBJ2-7, with 7 bases aligning to TRBD1. With V trimmed by 4 bases and J by 1 base, 15 bases remained unmatched. There are 18 residues in the CDR3. Germline V CDR1 and CDR2: KGHDR, SFDVKD. The CDR3 loop is CATSEVTLKQGISYEQYV. CDR3 sequence (DNA): TGTGCCACCAGTGAGGTTACGTTAAAACAGGGGATATCCTACGAGCAGTACGTC.

This clonotype was recorded a few times. This chain links TRBV12-3 or TRBV12-4 with TRBJ1-2; D remains unclear. The CDR3 is 14 amino acids. V dropped 6 bases and J dropped 5 bases, with 16 bases sitting between them. The CDR3 DNA reads as TGTGCCAGCAGGCCGCCGGACGGACGATATGGCTACACCTTC. Protein product: CASRPPDGRYGYTF.

V gene TRBV20-1 combines with J gene TRBJ2-3; D is perhaps TRBD2 (6 bases). CDR3 size: 16 residues. In germline, CDR1 is DFQATT, CDR2 SNEGSKA (reference sequence). V lost 0 bases to trimming and J lost 4 bases, with 17 bases between them. CDR3 loop: CSARDPPAGLADTQYF. The CDR3 bases are TGCAGTGCTAGAGATCCCCCGGCGGGGTTGGCAGATACGCAGTATTTT.